This T cell receptor beta chain originates from a study of early T cells in non-severe SARS-CoV-2 infection. For the study at large: Chains were not paired, and sequencing was done on bulk RNA from unsorted whole blood.

General study findings and limits: Database matching using VDJdb favored anti-spike CD8 responses, with private and CD4 specificities left missing.

Each single cDNA molecule received a unique molecular identifier. MiXCR, applied by TCRdb to the 5' RACE reads, yields one record per CDR3 protein. The sample lists approximately 83,000 distinct CDR3 sequences, around 14% occurring once. Per germline, CDR1 MNHEY and CDR2 SVGAGI. This CDR3 comprises 14 residues. With 5 bases clipped from V and 6 bases from J, the junction kept 5 bases outside the gene matches. With regard to this clonotype: Its antigen is not identified.

The source is an adult who was a healthcare worker with PCR-confirmed SARS-CoV-2 infection or an uninfected control (not recorded which). The rearrangement uses TRBV6-5 and TRBJ1-5; 9 bases are a match to TRBD1. The sample consisted of whole blood. CDR3 protein: CASSATGGGQPQHF. The CDR3 nucleotides read TGTGCCAGCAGTGCGACAGGGGGTGGTCAGCCCCAGCATTTT.